Below are 8 T cell receptor beta chains sequenced from a single sample in a study of CD8 T cells in Susac syndrome (dated by TCRdb to between 2018 and 2021). Libraries were made using the immunoSEQ multiplex PCR assay. RNA was extracted with the RNeasy kit and about 0.45 to 1 ug was reverse transcribed using random hexamers. The public reads were reanalyzed by TCRdb: fastp trimming at Q25, MiXCR alignment, in-frame beta chains only. For every CDR3 protein sequence, its rows merge into one entry that carries the most common genes and DNA. The sample records about 210,000 distinct CDR3 sequences, less than 95% of which are singletons. Together, the top ten hold about 0.14% of the sample. Sequenced input: CD4+ T cells from PBMCs. The source of these receptors is a human donor with Susac syndrome.

V usage is TRBV18 and J usage is TRBJ1-5, with TRBD1 matching over 8 bases. Trimming removed 8 bases from V and 5 bases from J; junction bases left unmatched: 8. Germline V gene lookup returns CDR1 KGHSH and CDR2 LQKENI. The CDR3 is 14 residues long. The CDR3 region is CASQPDRVDQPQHF. As DNA, the CDR3 is TGTGCCAGCCAGCCGGACAGGGTAGATCAGCCCCAGCATTTT.

The chain links TRBV9 to TRBJ1-6, with D possibly being TRBD1 (5 bases). Looked up from germline, CDR1 is SGDLS and CDR2 is YYNGEE. This CDR3 has 15 residues. The ends were cut back, 2 bases at V and 7 bases at J, with 13 bases in the middle. Here the CDR3 DNA reads TGTGCCAGCAGCGTTGGGGGGACGGAAAATTCACCCCTCCACTTT. Amino acids: CASSVGGTENSPLHF.

This chain uses TRBV24-1 with TRBJ1-4; weak D call: TRBD1 (5 bases). V shed 4 bases and J shed 4 bases, with 12 bases lying between them. This CDR3 has 15 amino acids. Germline-derived CDR1 and CDR2 are KGHDR and SFDVKD. DNA of the CDR3: TGTGCCACCAGTGACCCGACAGATTTTAATGAAAAACTGTTTTTT. As protein: CATSDPTDFNEKLFF.

The gene calls are TRBV7-9 and TRBJ2-7; D gene ambiguous. The CDR3 covers 15 residues. Germline CDR1 is SEHNR and CDR2 is FQNEAQ (reference sequence). V gave up 6 bases and J gave up 2 bases, with 17 bases separating them. The DNA of the CDR3 is TGTGCCAGCAGTCTTATAAAGGACGGAACCTACGAGCAGTACTTC. The encoded protein is CASSLIKDGTYEQYF.

This chain joins TRBV11-2 and TRBJ1-2, with unresolved D. This CDR3 spans 13 amino acids. The V and J ends lost 0 bases and 5 bases respectively, with 7 bases between them. Germline V gives CDR1 SGHAT, CDR2 FQNNGV. The CDR3: CASSLDRPYGYTF. In DNA form, the CDR3 reads TGTGCCAGCAGCTTAGATCGGCCTTATGGCTACACCTTC. The full variable domain, in which reference TRBV11-2 and TRBJ1-2 provide the parts outside the CDR3, is EAGVAQSPRYKIIEKRQSVAFWCNPISGHATLYWYQQILGQGPKLLIQFQNNGVVDDSQLPKDRFSAERLKGVDSTLKIQPAKLEDSAVYLCASSLDRPYGYTFGSGTRLTVV.

This clonotype has more than one count but fewer than ten. This chain connects TRBV6-2 or TRBV6-3 to TRBJ1-5, with TRBD1 as a possible D gene (5 bases). Germline V lookup: CDR1 MNHEY, CDR2 SVGEGT. V lost 5 bases, J lost 3 bases, and 8 bases lay in between. This CDR3 has 13 amino acids. CDR3 coding DNA: TGTGCCAGCAGTCTGGACATCAATCAGCCCCAGCATTTT. It codes for CASSLDINQPQHF.

The J gene is TRBJ2-5, the V gene TRBV20-1; TRBD1 or TRBD2 may be the D gene (6 bases each). The CDR3 covers 15 residues. Germline-derived CDR1 and CDR2 are DFQATT and SNEGSKA (reference sequence). The V gene lost 2 bases and the J gene lost 2 bases, with 15 bases spanning the gap. This CDR3 reads CSARRPGARQETQYF. The CDR3 nucleotides read TGCAGTGCTAGAAGGCCGGGGGCCCGGCAAGAGACCCAGTACTTC.

The V call is TRBV14, the J call TRBJ1-1; D is uncertain. Per germline, CDR1 SGHDN and CDR2 FVKESK. The CDR3 totals 13 residues. The V gene lost 1 base and the J gene lost 4 bases, with 7 bases spanning the gap. The CDR3: CASSQAGSTEAFF. The CDR3 DNA reads as TGTGCCAGCAGCCAAGCGGGGAGCACTGAAGCTTTCTTT. Supplemented by reference TRBV14 and TRBJ1-1, the full variable domain reads EAGVTQFPSHSVIEKGQTVTLRCDPISGHDNLYWYRRVMGKEIKFLLHFVKESKQDESGMPNNRFLAERTGGTYSTLKVQPAELEDSGVYFCASSQAGSTEAFFGQGTRLTVV.